Sequencing of this TCR beta chain was carried out in a study of blood T cell repertoires in COVID-19. The repertoire was sequenced with immunoSEQ multiplex PCR; TCRdb's copy has only in-frame clones and lacks some. Here the sample spans approximately 250,000 clones, roughly 88% being singletons. Across about 22 US areas, participants ranged in age from roughly 18 to 89 years. This TCR was sampled from a middle-aged woman with acute COVID-19. Specimen: PBMCs or T cells enriched from blood (not recorded which).

The CDR3 region has the DNA TGTGCCAGCATACCGGGACAGGGGGCGCGGGGCTATGGCTACACCTTC. It encodes CASIPGQGARGYGYTF. The J gene is TRBJ1-2, the V gene TRBV2, with TRBD1 identical over 12 bases. Germline CDR1 SNHLY, CDR2 FYNNEI. The ends lost 7 bases at V and 4 bases at J; junction bases unmatched: 10. There are 16 residues in the CDR3.